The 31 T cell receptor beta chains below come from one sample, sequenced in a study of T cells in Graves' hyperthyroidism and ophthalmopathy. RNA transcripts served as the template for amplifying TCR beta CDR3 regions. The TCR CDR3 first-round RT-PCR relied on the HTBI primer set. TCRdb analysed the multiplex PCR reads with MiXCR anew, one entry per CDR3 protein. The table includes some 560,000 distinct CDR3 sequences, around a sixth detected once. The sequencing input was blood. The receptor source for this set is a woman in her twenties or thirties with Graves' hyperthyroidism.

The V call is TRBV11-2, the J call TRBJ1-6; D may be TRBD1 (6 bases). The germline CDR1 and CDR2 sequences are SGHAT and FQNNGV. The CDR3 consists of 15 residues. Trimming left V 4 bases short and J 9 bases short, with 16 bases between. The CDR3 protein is CASSSLQGSGSPLHF. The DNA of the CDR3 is TGTGCCAGCAGCTCACTACAGGGTTCGGGTTCACCCCTCCACTTT.

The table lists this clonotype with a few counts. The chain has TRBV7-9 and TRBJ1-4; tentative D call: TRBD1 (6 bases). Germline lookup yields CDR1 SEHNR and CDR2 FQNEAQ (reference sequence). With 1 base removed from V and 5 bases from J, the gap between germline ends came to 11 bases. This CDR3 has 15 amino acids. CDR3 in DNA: TGTGCCAGCAGCTTAGGGGACACCTGGAATGAAAAACTGTTTTTT. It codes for CASSLGDTWNEKLFF. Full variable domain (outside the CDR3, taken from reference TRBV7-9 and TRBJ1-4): DTGVSQNPRHKITKRGQNVTFRCDPISEHNRLYWYRQTLGQGPEFLTYFQNEAQLEKSRLLSDRFSAERPKGSFSTLEIQRTEQGDSAMYLCASSLGDTWNEKLFFGSGTQLSVL.

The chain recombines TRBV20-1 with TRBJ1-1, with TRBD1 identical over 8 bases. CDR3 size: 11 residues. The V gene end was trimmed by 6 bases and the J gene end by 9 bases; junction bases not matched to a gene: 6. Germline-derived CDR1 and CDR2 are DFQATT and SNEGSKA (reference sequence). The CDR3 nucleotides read TGCAGTGCCAGCGACAGGGGTAAAGCTTTCTTT. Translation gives CSASDRGKAFF.

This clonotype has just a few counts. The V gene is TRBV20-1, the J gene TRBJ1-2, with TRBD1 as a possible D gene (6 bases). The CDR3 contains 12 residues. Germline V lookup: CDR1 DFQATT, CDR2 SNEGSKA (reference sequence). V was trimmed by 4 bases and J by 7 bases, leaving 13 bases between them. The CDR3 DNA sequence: TGCAGTGCTAAAACAGGGCGAGGTGGCTACACCTTC. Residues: CSAKTGRGGYTF.

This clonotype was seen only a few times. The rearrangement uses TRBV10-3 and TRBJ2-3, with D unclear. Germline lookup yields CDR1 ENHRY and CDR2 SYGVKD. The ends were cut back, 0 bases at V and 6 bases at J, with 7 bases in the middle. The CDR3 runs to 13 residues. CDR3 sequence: CAISESDLDTQYF. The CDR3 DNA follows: TGTGCCATCAGTGAGTCGGACCTGGATACGCAGTATTTT.

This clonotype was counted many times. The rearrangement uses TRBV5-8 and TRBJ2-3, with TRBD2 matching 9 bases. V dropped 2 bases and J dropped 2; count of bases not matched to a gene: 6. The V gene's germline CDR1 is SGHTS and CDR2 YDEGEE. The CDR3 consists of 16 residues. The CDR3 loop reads CASSFGAGGPTDTQYF. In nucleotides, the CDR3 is TGTGCCAGCAGCTTTGGAGCGGGAGGCCCCACAGATACGCAGTATTTT.

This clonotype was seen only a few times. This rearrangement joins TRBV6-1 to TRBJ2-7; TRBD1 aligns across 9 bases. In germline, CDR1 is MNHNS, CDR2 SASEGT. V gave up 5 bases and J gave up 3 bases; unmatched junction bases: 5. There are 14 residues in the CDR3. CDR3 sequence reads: CASSYVDRGYEQYF. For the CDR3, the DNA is TGTGCCAGCAGTTACGTGGACAGGGGCTACGAGCAGTACTTC.

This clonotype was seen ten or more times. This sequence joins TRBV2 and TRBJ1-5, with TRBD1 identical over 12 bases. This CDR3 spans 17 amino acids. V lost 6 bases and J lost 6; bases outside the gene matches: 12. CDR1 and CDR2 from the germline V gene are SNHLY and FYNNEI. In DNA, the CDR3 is TGTGCCAGCAGCACGCCTCCAGGGACAGGGGGCCGTCAGCCCCAGCATTTT. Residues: CASSTPPGTGGRQPQHF.

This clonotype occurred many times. The CDR3 loop is CASSPTGRILLGNQPQHF. CDR3 coding DNA: TGTGCCAGCAGCCCGACAGGGCGGATACTTTTAGGCAATCAGCCCCAGCATTTT. This chain uses TRBV28 with TRBJ1-5, with 7 positions matching TRBD1. The trim removed 6 bases at V and 2 bases at J, leaving 16 bases unmatched. Germline V gene lookup returns CDR1 MDHEN and CDR2 SYDVKM. The CDR3 contains 18 residues.

The CDR3 nucleotides read TGTGCCAGTAGTACTTCCAGCACGGGACAGCTGAGGAATGAGCAGTTCTTC. This encodes CASSTSSTGQLRNEQFF. V and J are TRBV19 and TRBJ2-1; 7 bases are shared with TRBD1. The CDR3 spans 17 residues. J was trimmed by 7 bases and V by 4 bases; bases with no gene match: 16. Germline-derived CDR1 and CDR2 are LNHDA and SQIVND (reference sequence).

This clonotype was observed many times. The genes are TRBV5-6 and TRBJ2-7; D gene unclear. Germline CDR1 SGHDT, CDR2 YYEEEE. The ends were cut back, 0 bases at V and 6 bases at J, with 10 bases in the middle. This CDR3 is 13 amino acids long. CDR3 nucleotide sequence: TGTGCCAGCAGCTTGGACCTTGTAGGCGAGCAGTACTTC. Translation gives CASSLDLVGEQYF.

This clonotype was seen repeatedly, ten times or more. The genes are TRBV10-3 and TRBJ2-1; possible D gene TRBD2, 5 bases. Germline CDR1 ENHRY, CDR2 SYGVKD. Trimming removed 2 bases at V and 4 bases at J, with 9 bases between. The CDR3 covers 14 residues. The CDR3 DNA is TGTGCCATCAGTGAGCTTGCGGGTTACAATGAGCAGTTCTTC. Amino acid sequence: CAISELAGYNEQFF.

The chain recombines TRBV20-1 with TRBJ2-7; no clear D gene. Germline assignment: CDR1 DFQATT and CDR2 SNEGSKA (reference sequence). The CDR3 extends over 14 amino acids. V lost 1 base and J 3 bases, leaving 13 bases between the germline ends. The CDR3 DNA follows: TGCAGTGCTAGAGGTTGGACCGGCAGCTACGAGCAGTACTTC. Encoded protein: CSARGWTGSYEQYF.

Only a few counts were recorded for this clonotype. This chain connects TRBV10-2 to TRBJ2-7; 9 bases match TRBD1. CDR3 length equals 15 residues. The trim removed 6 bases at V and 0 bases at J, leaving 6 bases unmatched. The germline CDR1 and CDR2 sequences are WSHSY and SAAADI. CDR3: CASRDRGRSSYEQYF. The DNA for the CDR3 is TGCGCCAGCAGGGACAGGGGCCGTAGCTCCTACGAGCAGTACTTC.

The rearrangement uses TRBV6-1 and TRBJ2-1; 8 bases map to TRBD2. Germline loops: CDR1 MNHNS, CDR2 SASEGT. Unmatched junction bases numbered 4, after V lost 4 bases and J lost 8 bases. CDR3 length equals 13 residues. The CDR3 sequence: CASSGGSGDEQFF. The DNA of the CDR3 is TGTGCCAGCAGTGGAGGTAGCGGGGATGAGCAGTTCTTC.

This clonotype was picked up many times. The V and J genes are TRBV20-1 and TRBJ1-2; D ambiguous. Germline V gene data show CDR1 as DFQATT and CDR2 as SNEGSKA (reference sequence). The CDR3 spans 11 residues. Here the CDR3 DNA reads TGCACGACGACCTTGGGGAGTGGCTACACCTTC. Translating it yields CTTTLGSGYTF.

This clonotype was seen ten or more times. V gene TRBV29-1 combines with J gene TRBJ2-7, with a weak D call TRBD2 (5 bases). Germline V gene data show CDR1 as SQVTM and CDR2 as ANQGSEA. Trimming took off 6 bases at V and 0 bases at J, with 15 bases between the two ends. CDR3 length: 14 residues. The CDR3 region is CSVEAYGDSYEQYF. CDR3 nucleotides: TGCAGCGTGGAGGCTTATGGGGACTCCTACGAGCAGTACTTC.

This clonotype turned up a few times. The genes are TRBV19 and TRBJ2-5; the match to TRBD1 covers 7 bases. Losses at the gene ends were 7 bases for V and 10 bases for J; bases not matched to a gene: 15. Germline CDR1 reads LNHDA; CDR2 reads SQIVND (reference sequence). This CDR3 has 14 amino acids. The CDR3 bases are TGTGCCAGTACCCCCGTCTTGGGAGACAGGGACCAGTACTTC. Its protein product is CASTPVLGDRDQYF.

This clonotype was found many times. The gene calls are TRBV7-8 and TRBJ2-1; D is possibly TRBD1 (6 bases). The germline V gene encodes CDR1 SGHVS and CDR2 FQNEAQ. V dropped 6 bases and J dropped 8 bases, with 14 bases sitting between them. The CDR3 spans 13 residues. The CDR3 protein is CASRRYRADEQFF. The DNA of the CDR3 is TGTGCCAGCAGACGTTACAGGGCCGATGAGCAGTTCTTC.

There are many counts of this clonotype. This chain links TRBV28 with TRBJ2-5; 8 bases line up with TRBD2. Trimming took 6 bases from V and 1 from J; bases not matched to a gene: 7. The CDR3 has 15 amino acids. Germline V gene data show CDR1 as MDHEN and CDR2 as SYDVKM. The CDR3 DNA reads TGTGCCAGCAGCGGTACTAGCGGTTTCCAAGAGACCCAGTACTTC. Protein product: CASSGTSGFQETQYF. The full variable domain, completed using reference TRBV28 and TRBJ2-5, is DVKVTQSSRYLVKRTGEKVFLECVQDMDHENMFWYRQDPGLGLRLIYFSYDVKMKEKGDIPEGYSVSREKKERFSLILESASTNQTSMYLCASSGTSGFQETQYFGPGTRLLVL.

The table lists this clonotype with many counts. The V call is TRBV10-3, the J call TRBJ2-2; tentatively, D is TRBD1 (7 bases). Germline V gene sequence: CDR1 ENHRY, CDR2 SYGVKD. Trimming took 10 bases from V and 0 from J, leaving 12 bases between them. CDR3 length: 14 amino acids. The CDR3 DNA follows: TGTGCCACTGCGGGACAGACGAACACCGGGGAGCTGTTTTTT. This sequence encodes CATAGQTNTGELFF.

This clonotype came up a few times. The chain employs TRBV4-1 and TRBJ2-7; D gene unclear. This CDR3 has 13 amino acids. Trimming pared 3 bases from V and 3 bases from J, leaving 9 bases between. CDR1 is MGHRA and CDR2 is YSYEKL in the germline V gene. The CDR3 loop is CASSQKVFYEQYF. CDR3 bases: TGCGCCAGCAGCCAGAAGGTTTTCTACGAGCAGTACTTC.

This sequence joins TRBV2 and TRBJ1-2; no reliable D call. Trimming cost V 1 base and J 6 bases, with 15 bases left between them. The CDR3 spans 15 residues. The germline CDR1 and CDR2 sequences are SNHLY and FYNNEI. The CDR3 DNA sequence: TGTGCCAGCAGTGAAGGGTTATCGTCCGTCGATGGCTACACCTTC. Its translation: CASSEGLSSVDGYTF.

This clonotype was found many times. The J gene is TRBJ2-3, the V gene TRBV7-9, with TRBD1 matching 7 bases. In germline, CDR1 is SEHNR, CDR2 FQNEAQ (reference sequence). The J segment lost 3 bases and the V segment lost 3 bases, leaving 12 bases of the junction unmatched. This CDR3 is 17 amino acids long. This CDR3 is CASSFHRLTGNTDTQYF. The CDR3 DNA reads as TGTGCCAGCAGCTTTCATCGCTTGACAGGGAATACAGATACGCAGTATTTT.

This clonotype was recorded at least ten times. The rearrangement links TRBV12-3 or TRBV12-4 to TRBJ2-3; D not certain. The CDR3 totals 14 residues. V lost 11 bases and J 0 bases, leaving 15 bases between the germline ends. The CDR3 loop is CASRWAASTDTQYF. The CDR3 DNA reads TGTGCCTCCCGGTGGGCAGCGAGCACAGATACGCAGTATTTT.

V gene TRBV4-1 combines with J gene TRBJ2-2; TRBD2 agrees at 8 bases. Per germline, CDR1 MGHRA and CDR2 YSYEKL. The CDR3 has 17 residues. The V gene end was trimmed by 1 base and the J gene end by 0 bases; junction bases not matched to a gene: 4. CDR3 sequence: CASSQGSGRANTGELFF. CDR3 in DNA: TGCGCCAGCAGCCAAGGAAGCGGGAGAGCGAACACCGGGGAGCTGTTTTTT.

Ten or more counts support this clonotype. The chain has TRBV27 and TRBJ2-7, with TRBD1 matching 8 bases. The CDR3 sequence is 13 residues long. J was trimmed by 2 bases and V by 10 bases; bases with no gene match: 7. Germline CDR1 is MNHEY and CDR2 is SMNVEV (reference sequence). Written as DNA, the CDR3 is TGTGCCACTCAGACAGGGGTCCCCTACGAGCAGTACTTC. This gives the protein CATQTGVPYEQYF.

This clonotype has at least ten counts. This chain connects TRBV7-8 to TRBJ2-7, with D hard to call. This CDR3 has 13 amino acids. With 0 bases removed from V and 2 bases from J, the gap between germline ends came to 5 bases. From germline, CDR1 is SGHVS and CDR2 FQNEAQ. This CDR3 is CASSLAVAYEQYF. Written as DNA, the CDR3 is TGTGCCAGCAGCTTAGCGGTTGCCTACGAGCAGTACTTC.

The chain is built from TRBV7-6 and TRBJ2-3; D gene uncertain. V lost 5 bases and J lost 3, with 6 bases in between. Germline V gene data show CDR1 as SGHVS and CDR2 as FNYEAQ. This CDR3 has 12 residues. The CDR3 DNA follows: TGTGCCAGCAGCCAGCAGACAGATACGCAGTATTTT. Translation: CASSQQTDTQYF.

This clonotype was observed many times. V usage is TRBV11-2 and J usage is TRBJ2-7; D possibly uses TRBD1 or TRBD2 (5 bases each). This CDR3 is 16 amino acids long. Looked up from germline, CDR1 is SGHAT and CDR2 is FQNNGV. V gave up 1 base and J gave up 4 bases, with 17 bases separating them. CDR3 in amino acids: CASSLVGREPLYEQYF. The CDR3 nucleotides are TGTGCCAGCAGCTTAGTCGGCAGGGAGCCTTTATACGAGCAGTACTTC.

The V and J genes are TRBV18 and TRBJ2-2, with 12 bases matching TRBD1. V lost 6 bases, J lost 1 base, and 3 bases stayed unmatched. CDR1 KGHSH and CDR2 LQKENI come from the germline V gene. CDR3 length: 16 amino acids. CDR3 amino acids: CASSRDRGQNTGELFF. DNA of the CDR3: TGTGCCAGCTCGCGGGACAGGGGGCAGAACACCGGGGAGCTGTTTTTT.